These T cell receptor beta chains were read from a single sample in a study of blood T cell repertoires in COVID-19. The repertoire was sequenced with immunoSEQ multiplex PCR; TCRdb's copy has only in-frame clones and lacks some. The sample contains some 220,000 clones, 80% of which appear only once. The sample consisted of peripheral blood. The receptor source for this set is a woman aged 65 to 85 with acute or convalescent COVID-19. The CDR3 runs from the conserved cysteine through the conserved F or W. The D gene is left open where the match is weak. Size is stated for part of the rows, as once, few or many counts, or as a class when the clone is expanded.

. | . | TRBJ2-5 | TRBV20-1 | CSASQDSNQETQYF | TGCAGTGCTAGTCAGGACAGCAACCAAGAGACCCAGTACTTC
few | . | TRBJ2-2 | TRBV5-1 | CASSIVPGSQGGELFF | TGCGCCAGCAGCATCGTTCCCGGATCTCAGGGGGGGGAGCTGTTTTTT
. | TRBD2 | TRBJ2-7 | TRBV15 | CATSELAASSYEQYF | TGTGCCACCAGCGAACTAGCGGCAAGCTCCTACGAGCAGTACTTC
few | . | TRBJ2-5 | TRBV2 | CATGRQGLDQETQYF | TGTGCCACCGGACGACAGGGACTAGATCAAGAGACCCAGTACTTC
. | TRBD2 | TRBJ2-5 | TRBV29-1 | CSVEDRGGETQYF | TGCAGCGTTGAAGATCGCGGGGGAGAGACCCAGTACTTC
. | TRBD1 | TRBJ1-1 | TRBV25-1 | CASSVQGGNTEAFF | TGTGCCAGCAGTGTGCAGGGGGGGAACACTGAAGCTTTCTTT
. | TRBD2 | TRBJ2-3 | TRBV2 | CASMVGAGGDTQYF | TGTGCCAGCATGGTTGGAGCGGGGGGGGATACGCAGTATTTT
. | . | TRBJ2-3 | TRBV18 | CASSPKVSQGTDTQYF | TGTGCCAGCTCCCCTAAGGTCTCTCAGGGAACAGATACGCAGTATTTT
. | . | TRBJ1-3 | TRBV5-6 | CASSSPDRGNTIYF | TGTGCCAGCAGTTCACCAGACAGGGGAAACACCATATATTTT
. | . | TRBJ2-6 | TRBV19 | CASSITGFGANVLTF | TGTGCCAGTAGTATAACAGGGTTCGGGGCCAACGTCCTGACTTTC
once | . | TRBJ2-3 | TRBV5-1 | CASSLAAGAPDTQYF | TGCGCCAGCAGCTTGGCCGCGGGGGCCCCTGATACGCAGTATTTT
. | . | TRBJ1-1 | TRBV5-6 | CASTSLRLFNTEAFF | TGTGCCAGCACCTCTCTCAGGTTGTTTAACACTGAAGCTTTCTTT
once | TRBD1 | TRBJ2-1 | TRBV7-8 | CASSLGQGRGEQFF | TGTGCCAGCAGCTTAGGACAGGGTAGGGGTGAGCAGTTCTTC
. | . | TRBJ1-5 | TRBV6-5 | CASTPLRKSNQPQHF | TGTGCCAGCACCCCCCTCAGGAAGAGCAATCAGCCCCAGCATTTT
. | TRBD2 | TRBJ2-1 | TRBV2 | CASSDGLAGGSSHEQFF | TGTGCCAGCAGTGATGGACTAGCGGGGGGCAGTTCCCATGAGCAGTTCTTC
. | TRBD1 | TRBJ1-6 | TRBV5-4 | CASSTDRGAMNSPLHF | TGTGCCAGCAGCACAGACAGGGGAGCAATGAATTCACCCCTCCACTTT
few | TRBD2 | TRBJ2-7 | TRBV7-2 | CASSLVSGGANEQYF | TGTGCCAGCAGCTTAGTGAGCGGGGGGGCCAACGAGCAGTACTTC
. | . | TRBJ1-4 | TRBV19 | CASSIGPRGEKLFF | TGTGCCAGTAGTATAGGACCCCGCGGGGAAAAACTGTTTTTT
. | . | TRBJ2-3 | TRBV30 | CAWSPGVSTDTQYF | TGTGCCTGGAGCCCGGGGGTAAGCACAGATACGCAGTATTTT
. | . | TRBJ1-1 | TRBV30 | CAWSNQEDTEAFF | TGTGCCTGGAGTAATCAGGAGGACACTGAAGCTTTCTTT
. | . | TRBJ2-7 | TRBV7-9 | CANLTGSYEQYF | TGTGCCAACCTAACAGGGTCCTACGAGCAGTACTTC
. | TRBD1 | TRBJ2-2 | TRBV5-1 | CASSFHGQGASGELFF | TGCGCCAGCAGCTTCCATGGACAGGGGGCGTCCGGGGAGCTGTTTTTT